The 32 T cell receptor beta chains below come from one sample, sequenced in a study of blood T cell repertoires in COVID-19. The assay was immunoSEQ multiplex PCR, and TCRdb's table has in-frame clones only and misses some. The sample contains roughly 300,000 clones, about four fifths of which appear only once. The sequencing sample was made of peripheral blood. These receptors were collected from a woman in her forties or fifties who had recovered from COVID-19.

CDR3 loop: CASSQVDSTSYNSPLHF. CDR3 DNA: TGTGCCAGCAGCCAAGTGGACAGTACCTCCTATAATTCACCCCTCCACTTT. The J gene is TRBJ1-6, the V gene TRBV4-2, with a tentative D call TRBD1 (6 bases). The CDR3 is 17 residues long. Looked up from germline, CDR1 is LGHNA and CDR2 is YNFKEQ. Trimming took off 1 base at V and 0 bases at J, with 10 bases between the two ends.

The rearrangement joins TRBV18 to TRBJ1-3; a possible D gene is TRBD1 (5 bases). Germline assignment: CDR1 KGHSH and CDR2 LQKENI. Trimming removed 5 bases from V and 0 bases from J, with 11 bases in between. This CDR3 has 15 amino acids. CDR3 amino acids: CASSATESSGNTIYF. For the CDR3, the DNA is TGTGCCAGCTCAGCGACAGAGAGCTCTGGAAACACCATATATTTT.

CDR3 in amino acids: CARVASGIPSTDTQYF. The DNA for the CDR3 is TGTGCCCGGGTGGCTAGCGGGATACCTAGCACAGATACGCAGTATTTT. The chain combines TRBV7-2 with TRBJ2-3, with 9 nucleotides matching TRBD2. Germline V gene data show CDR1 as SGHTA and CDR2 as FQGNSA. The CDR3 length is 16 residues. V shed 11 bases and J 0 bases; nucleotides not matched to a gene: 12.

The chain links TRBV7-8 to TRBJ2-1, with D possibly matching TRBD1 (6 bases). This CDR3 region has 16 residues. V lost 5 bases to trimming and J lost 8 bases, with 22 bases between them. In germline, CDR1 is SGHVS, CDR2 FQNEAQ. CDR3 nucleotide sequence: TGTGCCAGCAGCCAACCGGACAGCGGCGGTTGGTATGAGCAGTTCTTC. Translated: CASSQPDSGGWYEQFF.

This chain joins TRBV9 and TRBJ2-5; D call uncertain. V was trimmed by 0 bases and J by 2 bases, leaving 5 bases between them. The CDR3 sequence is 13 residues long. CDR1 is SGDLS, CDR2 YYNGEE, per germline. This CDR3 reads CASSVGVQETQYF. In DNA form, the CDR3 reads TGTGCCAGCAGCGTAGGAGTTCAAGAGACCCAGTACTTC.

The CDR3 sequence is CAWTQPGKQGGYTF. The CDR3 DNA is TGTGCCTGGACACAGCCAGGAAAACAGGGTGGCTACACCTTC. The V call is TRBV30, the J call TRBJ1-2; D perhaps matches TRBD1 (6 bases). Germline loops: CDR1 GTSNPN, CDR2 SVGIG (reference sequence). This CDR3 contains 14 residues. Trimming cost V 4 bases and J 7 bases, with 19 bases left between them.

V is TRBV11-2 and J is TRBJ1-2, with D maybe TRBD1 (6 bases). V was clipped by 2 bases and J by 4 bases, with 11 bases between them. The CDR3 has 14 amino acids. CDR1 SGHAT and CDR2 FQNNGV come from the germline V gene. The CDR3 region is CASSLLDSVYGYTF. CDR3 DNA sequence: TGTGCCAGCAGCTTATTGGACAGTGTCTATGGCTACACCTTC.

The CDR3 nucleotides read TGTGCCAGCAGCTCCGACATAGGGGCTGTGGACACTGAAGCTTTCTTT. This encodes CASSSDIGAVDTEAFF. This chain joins TRBV28 and TRBJ1-1; TRBD1 is a possible D gene (5 bases). The CDR3 loop spans 16 amino acids. V was clipped by 6 bases and J by 3 bases, with 20 bases between them. The germline V gene has CDR1 MDHEN and CDR2 SYDVKM.

The chain combines TRBV4-3 with TRBJ1-2; D not resolved. V was pared by 0 bases and J by 7 bases, with 15 bases between. Germline values: CDR1 LGHNA, CDR2 YSLEER. CDR3 length equals 15 residues. The CDR3 DNA reads as TGCGCCAGCAGCCAAGATCTAGCTCTTTCACTTGGCTACACCTTC. This encodes CASSQDLALSLGYTF.

The chain is built from TRBV13 and TRBJ2-5; 13 nucleotides match TRBD2. The V gene's germline CDR1 is PRHDT and CDR2 FYEKMQ (reference sequence). This CDR3 region has 20 residues. V was clipped by 1 base and J by 5 bases; unmatched bases: 16. The CDR3 reads CASSLEPPRTSGRIGETQYF. The CDR3 nucleotides are TGTGCCAGCAGCTTAGAACCCCCCCGGACTAGCGGGAGAATTGGTGAGACCCAGTACTTC.

In this sample, this clone turned up once. This chain links TRBV28 with TRBJ1-1; 10 nucleotides line up with TRBD1. CDR1 and CDR2 from the germline V gene are MDHEN and SYDVKM. The trim removed 4 bases at V and 2 bases at J, leaving 7 bases unmatched. The CDR3 contains 16 residues. The CDR3 is CASSSYRDRGNTEAFF. DNA for the CDR3: TGTGCCAGCAGTTCTTACCGGGACAGGGGTAACACTGAAGCTTTCTTT.

This sequence joins TRBV24-1 and TRBJ2-7; TRBD1 is a possible D gene (5 bases). Trimming cost V 6 bases and J 7 bases, with 9 bases left between them. Germline V gene lookup returns CDR1 KGHDR and CDR2 SFDVKD. The CDR3 consists of 11 residues. The CDR3 region has the DNA TGTGCCACCAGTTCAGGGCGTGAGCAGTACTTC. Translating it yields CATSSGREQYF.

The genes are TRBV6-5 and TRBJ2-7; the match to TRBD2 covers 10 bases. V lost 0 bases, J lost 2 bases, and 1 base stayed unmatched. The germline V gene has CDR1 MNHEY and CDR2 SVGAGI. CDR3 length equals 15 residues. The CDR3 is CASSYSLAGAYEQYF. CDR3 in DNA: TGTGCCAGCAGTTACTCCCTAGCGGGAGCCTACGAGCAGTACTTC.

V usage is TRBV27 and J usage is TRBJ1-6; TRBD1 agrees at 9 bases. This CDR3 is built from 13 residues. Germline V gene lookup returns CDR1 MNHEY and CDR2 SMNVEV (reference sequence). The J segment lost 11 bases and the V segment lost 4 bases, leaving 3 bases of the junction unmatched. CDR3 in DNA: TGTGCCAGCAGTTCGGGACAGGGTCCACCCCTCCACTTT. It codes for CASSSGQGPPLHF.

CDR3 sequence: CASSSNRGGEAFF. In DNA, the CDR3 is TGTGCCAGCAGCTCTAACAGGGGAGGAGAGGCTTTCTTT. J is TRBJ1-1 and V is TRBV4-2, with 7 bases that match TRBD1. V shed 5 bases and J 11 bases; nucleotides not matched to a gene: 11. The CDR3 is made up of 13 amino acids. Germline-derived CDR1 and CDR2 are LGHNA and YNFKEQ.

Details on this clone: This sample includes further DNA sequences coding for the same CDR3. The chain has TRBV18 and TRBJ2-3; D remains unclear. Germline V lookup: CDR1 KGHSH, CDR2 LQKENI. The CDR3 covers 14 residues. V dropped 2 bases and J dropped 3 bases, with 9 bases sitting between them. The CDR3 is CASSPSRVTDTQYF. DNA for the CDR3: TGTGCCAGCTCACCATCCCGCGTTACAGATACGCAGTATTTT.

The J gene is TRBJ2-5, the V gene TRBV10-2, with 11 bases identical to TRBD2. CDR1 is WSHSY, CDR2 SAAADI, per germline. The V gene end was trimmed by 3 bases and the J gene end by 5 bases; junction bases not matched to a gene: 2. The CDR3 is made up of 14 amino acids. CDR3 region: CASSDLAGGETQYF. For the CDR3, the DNA is TGCGCCAGCAGTGATTTAGCGGGGGGGGAGACCCAGTACTTC.

This sequence joins TRBV5-6 and TRBJ2-7; 8 bases line up with TRBD1. Germline trimming cut 5 bases from V and 3 bases from J; bases unmatched to any gene: 10. Looked up from germline, CDR1 is SGHDT and CDR2 is YYEEEE. CDR3 length: 15 residues. CDR3 bases: TGTGCCAGCAGTTGGGACAGGAGAGCAGACTACGAGCAGTACTTC. Protein: CASSWDRRADYEQYF.

This clone occurred a few times. CDR3 amino acids: CASSEAAGFEKLFF. The CDR3 bases are TGTGCCAGCAGTGAAGCGGCAGGTTTTGAAAAACTGTTTTTT. The genes are TRBV6-1 and TRBJ1-4, with D unresolved. Trimming took off 0 bases at V and 7 bases at J, with 9 bases between the two ends. Germline CDR1 is MNHNS and CDR2 is SASEGT. The CDR3 has 14 amino acids.

The chain links TRBV3-1 (or the pseudogene TRBV3-2) to TRBJ1-4; maybe TRBD1 (5 bases). The CDR3 extends over 16 amino acids. The V gene lost 1 base and the J gene lost 8 bases, with 17 bases spanning the gap. Per germline, CDR1 LGHDT and CDR2 YNNKEL (reference sequence). CDR3 in amino acids: CASSQGPWGGEEKLFF. The CDR3, as DNA: TGTGCCAGCAGCCAAGGGCCGTGGGGAGGGGAAGAAAAACTGTTTTTT.

The chain uses TRBV3-1 (or the pseudogene TRBV3-2) and TRBJ2-5; TRBD1 matches 8 bases. This CDR3 comprises 15 residues. The trim removed 0 bases at V and 2 bases at J, leaving 2 bases unmatched. Germline V lookup: CDR1 LGHDT, CDR2 YNNKEL (reference sequence). This CDR3 is CASSQDRGLQETQYF. CDR3 nucleotide sequence: TGTGCCAGCAGCCAAGACAGGGGGCTGCAAGAGACCCAGTACTTC.

The chain uses TRBV9 and TRBJ2-3; tentatively, D is TRBD2 (5 bases). This CDR3 region has 16 residues. Germline values: CDR1 SGDLS, CDR2 YYNGEE. The V gene lost 4 bases and the J gene lost 7 bases, with 22 bases spanning the gap. CDR3 protein: CASSPSGGLNLNTQYF. The CDR3 bases are TGTGCCAGCAGCCCCTCCGGCGGGCTTAATTTAAATACGCAGTATTTT.

V gene TRBV10-2 combines with J gene TRBJ2-3, with no clear D. There are 14 residues in the CDR3. Trimming shortened V by 0 bases and J by 3 bases, and 7 bases separated the two germline ends. CDR1 WSHSY and CDR2 SAAADI come from the germline V gene. DNA of the CDR3: TGCGCCAGCAGTGAGTCGCACGCGACAGATACGCAGTATTTT. Its translation is CASSESHATDTQYF.

The chain carries TRBV6-6 and TRBJ2-7; a possible D gene is TRBD1 (6 bases). The V end was cut by 6 bases, the J end by 1 base, with 13 bases between. The CDR3 has 14 amino acids. The germline V gene has CDR1 MNHNY and CDR2 SVGAGI (reference sequence). The CDR3 loop is CASRSTQGSYEQYF. In DNA, the CDR3 is TGTGCCAGCAGATCGACCCAGGGGTCCTACGAGCAGTACTTC.

V is TRBV27 and J is TRBJ1-5; 7 bases line up with TRBD1. The CDR3 runs 13 residues. The V gene end was trimmed by 6 bases and the J gene end by 3 bases; junction bases not matched to a gene: 2. Germline loops: CDR1 MNHEY, CDR2 SMNVEV (reference sequence). The CDR3 reads CASSQGVNQPQHF. The CDR3, as DNA: TGTGCCAGCAGCCAGGGGGTCAATCAGCCCCAGCATTTT.

V usage is TRBV30 and J usage is TRBJ1-1; TRBD1 agrees at 7 bases. This CDR3 is 13 amino acids long. With 4 bases clipped from V and 3 bases from J, the junction kept 5 bases outside the gene matches. The germline V gene has CDR1 GTSNPN and CDR2 SVGIG (reference sequence). The CDR3 coding sequence is TGTGCCTGGATACGGGACAGATACACTGAAGCTTTCTTT. Translation: CAWIRDRYTEAFF.

The chain couples TRBV5-1 to TRBJ1-4, with D tentatively TRBD1 (5 bases). V lost 3 bases and J 5 bases, leaving 14 bases between the germline ends. In germline, CDR1 is SGHRS, CDR2 YFSETQ. The CDR3 consists of 15 residues. The CDR3 protein is CASSSTGGRNEKLFF. The CDR3 bases are TGCGCCAGCAGCTCTACAGGTGGGCGGAATGAAAAACTGTTTTTT.

The chain recombines TRBV29-1 with TRBJ1-1; TRBD1 aligns across 8 bases. The CDR3 is 13 amino acids. Unmatched junction bases numbered 4, after V lost 7 bases and J lost 0 bases. CDR1 and CDR2 from the germline V gene are SQVTM and ANQGSEA. The CDR3: CSAGTGMNTEAFF. For the CDR3, the DNA is TGCAGCGCTGGGACAGGCATGAACACTGAAGCTTTCTTT.

V and J are TRBV5-6 and TRBJ1-2; TRBD1 matches 10 bases. J lost 8 bases, V lost 3 bases, and 7 bases had no gene match. Germline CDR1 SGHDT, CDR2 YYEEEE. CDR3 length equals 14 residues. The CDR3 bases are TGTGCCAGCAGCTCACGACAGGGGGCGAGCGGCTACACCTTC. It is translated as CASSSRQGASGYTF. Full variable domain (outside the CDR3, taken from reference TRBV5-6 and TRBJ1-2): DAGVTQSPTHLIKTRGQQVTLRCSPKSGHDTVSWYQQALGQGPQFIFQYYEEEERQRGNFPDRFSGHQFPNYSSELNVNALLLGDSALYLCASSSRQGASGYTFGSGTRLTVV.

This clone was seen many times. The chain carries TRBV7-2 and TRBJ2-7; weak D call: TRBD1 (5 bases). Looked up from germline, CDR1 is SGHTA and CDR2 is FQGNSA. Trimming took off 5 bases at V and 6 bases at J, with 14 bases between the two ends. The CDR3 is 13 amino acids. CDR3 protein: CASSLGITGEQYF. In nucleotides, the CDR3 is TGTGCCAGCAGCCTGGGGATAACAGGCGAGCAGTACTTC.

The V call is TRBV11-2, the J call TRBJ2-1; TRBD1 is a possible D gene (8 bases). Per germline, CDR1 SGHAT and CDR2 FQNNGV. Trimming took off 8 bases at V and 7 bases at J, with 24 bases between the two ends. CDR3 length: 16 residues. CDR3 region: CASARGAGGVGNEQFF. CDR3 nucleotide sequence: TGTGCCAGCGCCCGGGGGGCAGGGGGCGTTGGTAATGAGCAGTTCTTC.

The chain links TRBV5-5 to TRBJ2-2, with TRBD2 as a possible D gene (6 bases). This CDR3 spans 15 amino acids. V was pared by 3 bases and J by 6 bases, with 15 bases between. The germline V gene encodes CDR1 SGHKS and CDR2 YYEKEE (reference sequence). The CDR3 loop reads CASSSAGNPPGELFF. The CDR3 bases are TGTGCCAGCAGCTCGGCGGGGAATCCTCCCGGGGAGCTGTTTTTT.